Listed below are T cell receptor beta chains from one sample, sequenced in a study of T cells after yellow fever vaccination. TCRdb redid the calling of the 5' RACE reads with MiXCR, one entry per CDR3 protein. Found here are about 340,000 distinct CDR3 sequences, roughly 4% of them singletons; the top ten hold approximately 24%. The specimen comprised PBMCs, sampled 5 days after the yellow fever booster vaccination. The receptors originated from a man aged 18 to 35 who received the YFV17D yellow fever vaccine. Each CDR3 is given with its conserved first and last residue. A D gene is named only where the DNA matches it firmly. Clone size, where shown, is once, few, many, or a class for clones that have expanded.

J,D,size,V,DNA,CDR3
TRBJ2-1,NA,few,TRBV4-1,TGCGCCAGCAGCCAAGATCGGGGCCTGATCAATGAGCAGTTCTTC,CASSQDRGLINEQFF
TRBJ2-6,NA,few,TRBV6-2/TRBV6-3,TGTGCCAGCAGTTACAGTGACTACTCTGGGGCCAACGTCCTGACTTTC,CASSYSDYSGANVLTF
TRBJ2-1,NA,NA,TRBV5-1,TGCGCCAGCAGCCCCCCCGGGACCGAGCAGTTCTTC,CASSPPGTEQFF
TRBJ2-3,NA,many,TRBV20-1,TGCAGTGAACGCTCCGGGGCAGATACGCAGTATTTT,CSERSGADTQYF
TRBJ1-2,TRBD1,many,TRBV11-1,TGTGCCAGCAGCGAGGGACAGGGGATTCAAGGCTACACCTTC,CASSEGQGIQGYTF
TRBJ2-2,TRBD2,NA,TRBV11-1,TGTGCCAGCAGCCCGGGACTAGCCGGGGAGCTGTTTTTT,CASSPGLAGELFF
TRBJ1-2,NA,few,TRBV30,TGTGCCTGGAGAGTTACGGGCCCCGCGGTCTATGGCTACACCTTC,CAWRVTGPAVYGYTF
TRBJ1-1,TRBD1,NA,TRBV27,TGTGCCAGCAGTTTTTGGACAGGCCACACTGAAGCTTTCTTT,CASSFWTGHTEAFF
TRBJ2-5,NA,NA,TRBV7-9,TGTGCCAGCAGCTTTGTGGACCAAGAGACCCAGTACTTC,CASSFVDQETQYF
TRBJ2-2,NA,few,TRBV4-1,TGCGCCAGCAGCCAAGTTGGGCTCTCCCCCGGGGAGCTGTTTTTT,CASSQVGLSPGELFF
TRBJ2-4,NA,few,TRBV19,TGTGCCAGTAGCCCGGTCCTAGCCAAAAACATTCAGTACTTC,CASSPVLAKNIQYF
TRBJ2-2,NA,many,TRBV4-2,TGTGCCAGCAGCCAAGATCGGGGCACCGGGGAGCTGTTTTTT,CASSQDRGTGELFF
TRBJ2-5,TRBD1,many,TRBV20-1,TGCAGTGCTAGTAAGACAGGGGGCGCCGAGACCCAGTACTTC,CSASKTGGAETQYF
TRBJ2-7,NA,few,TRBV12-3/TRBV12-4,TGTGCCAGCAAGATCTCCGGCGGCGCCTACGAGCAGTACTTC,CASKISGGAYEQYF
TRBJ1-1,NA,NA,TRBV6-2/TRBV6-3,TGTGCCAGCAGTTCCATCACCACGGAGGGGACTGAAGCTTTCTTT,CASSSITTEGTEAFF
TRBJ1-1,NA,many,TRBV7-6,TGTGCCAGCAGCTTAGCCGGACGGTACGAAGCTTTCTTT,CASSLAGRYEAFF
TRBJ1-5,NA,few,TRBV19,TGTGCCAGTAGTATAGTTCACGATCAGCCCCAGCATTTT,CASSIVHDQPQHF
TRBJ2-3,NA,NA,TRBV5-1,TGCGCCAGCAGGGCAGCTAGCGAGGTAGATACGCAGTATTTT,CASRAASEVDTQYF
TRBJ2-4,NA,NA,TRBV29-1,TGCAGCGTTGTGTGGAGGTACATTCAGTACTTC,CSVVWRYIQYF
TRBJ2-1,TRBD1,many,TRBV29-1,TGCAGCGTTGAGGGAACAGGGGTTTCCAATGAGCAGTTCTTC,CSVEGTGVSNEQFF
TRBJ1-3,NA,NA,TRBV21-1,TGTGCCAGCAGTCTTTGCGAATGTTGGACAGGGACCTTCTCTGGAAACACCATATATTTT,CASSLCECWTGTFSGNTIYF
TRBJ2-2,TRBD2,many,TRBV4-3,TGCGCCAGCAGCCAAGGACTCAGCGGGGGGACGTACACCGGGGAGCTGTTTTTT,CASSQGLSGGTYTGELFF
TRBJ1-5,NA,few,TRBV5-1,TGCGCCAGCAGCCCAGTTTCAGGGGGCAATCAGCCCCAGCATTTT,CASSPVSGGNQPQHF
TRBJ2-5,TRBD2,many,TRBV28,TGTGCCAGCAGTCCGTGGACTAGCGGGGGGGCTAAGCTGGAGACCCAGTACTTC,CASSPWTSGGAKLETQYF
TRBJ2-7,NA,many,TRBV27,TGTGCCAGCAGTTTTTCAGACCTGGGCGAGCAGTACTTC,CASSFSDLGEQYF
TRBJ1-5,NA,NA,TRBV5-8,TGTGCCAGCATCCCCTGGGGCAGCAATCAGCCCCAGCATTTT,CASIPWGSNQPQHF
TRBJ2-3,TRBD2,NA,TRBV7-9,TGTGCCAGCAGCTGGGGACTAGCGATTGTCACAGATACGCAGTATTTT,CASSWGLAIVTDTQYF
TRBJ2-4,TRBD2,NA,TRBV20-1,TGCAGTGCTAGAGGACTAGCGGGGGGGCTTGGAAACATTCAGTACTTC,CSARGLAGGLGNIQYF
TRBJ2-5,NA,NA,TRBV30,TGTGCCTGGAGTGCTGGCGTAGGAGAGACCCAGTACTTC,CAWSAGVGETQYF
TRBJ2-7,TRBD1,NA,TRBV18,TGTGCCAGCACACTACAAGCCCAGGGGGATTGGCAGTACTTC,CASTLQAQGDWQYF
TRBJ2-5,NA,NA,TRBV11-3,TGTGCCAGCAGCCCTCCAGGGATGGGAAACACCGGGATCCAAGAGACCCAGTACTTC,CASSPPGMGNTGIQETQYF
TRBJ2-1,NA,many,TRBV5-1,TGCGCCAGCCGCACCGACAGCTCCTACAATGAGCAGTTCTTC,CASRTDSSYNEQFF
TRBJ2-7,TRBD1,NA,TRBV5-4,TGTGCCAGCAGCAACCGGGACAGGGGGCGAGAGAAGCAGTACTTC,CASSNRDRGREKQYF
TRBJ1-6,NA,NA,TRBV19,TGTGCCAGTAGTCGCTTGTTAGGAGAGTATTCACCCCTCCACTTT,CASSRLLGEYSPLHF
TRBJ1-4,TRBD1,NA,TRBV5-1,TGCGCCAGCAGCACAGGGGACTCTGAAAAACTGTTTTTT,CASSTGDSEKLFF
TRBJ2-5,NA,NA,TRBV11-2,TGTGCCAGCAGCTTGGGGCAGGTGGAGGTCGGGGAAGAGACCCAGTACTTC,CASSLGQVEVGEETQYF
TRBJ2-2,NA,few,TRBV4-1,TGCGCCAGCAGCCAACGTACCGGGGAGCTGTTTTTT,CASSQRTGELFF
TRBJ2-2,TRBD2,NA,TRBV6-5,TGTGCCAGCAGTTACGGGAGGGTGAGGGCCGGGGAGCTGTTTTTT,CASSYGRVRAGELFF
TRBJ2-4,NA,many,TRBV7-2,TGTGCCAGCAGCTACAGGGCAGTGGCCAAAAACATTCAGTACTTC,CASSYRAVAKNIQYF
TRBJ2-2,NA,many,TRBV6-1,TGTGCCAGCAGTGCGGGGCGGAACACCGGGGAGCTGTTTTTT,CASSAGRNTGELFF
TRBJ2-5,NA,NA,TRBV27,TGTGCCAGCAGATCCGCGGGGCACGTGGAGACCCATTACTTC,CASRSAGHVETHYF
TRBJ2-7,TRBD2,few,TRBV10-1,TGCGCCAGCAGTGAGGGGCAGGGAGGGTCCTACGAGCAGTACTTC,CASSEGQGGSYEQYF
TRBJ1-5,NA,many,TRBV4-2,TGTGCCAGCAGCCAAGATACGCCGGCACACCCGAGCAATCAGCCCCAGCATTTT,CASSQDTPAHPSNQPQHF
TRBJ2-1,TRBD1,many,TRBV5-6,TGTGCCAGCAGCCGGGACAGGGGTGAGCAGTTCTTC,CASSRDRGEQFF
TRBJ2-3,NA,NA,TRBV14,TGTGCCAGCAGCCAAGAGCGAGCTACTAGCACAGATACGCAGTATTTT,CASSQERATSTDTQYF
TRBJ2-7,NA,NA,TRBV5-4,TGTGCCAGCAGCAAGGGGTCCTACGAGCAGTACTTC,CASSKGSYEQYF